These 23 T cell receptor beta chains originate from one sample sequenced in a study of OX40 agonist ivuxolimab in advanced cancers. The repertoire was sequenced with immunoSEQ multiplex PCR; TCRdb's copy has only in-frame clones and lacks some. Found here are around 65,000 clones, roughly 90% of them singletons; the top ten hold about 10%. This specimen was CD4+ or CD8+ T cells sorted from blood, taken in a trial of the OX40 agonist ivuxolimab. The receptors come from an adult with an advanced solid tumor such as melanoma, head and neck, liver or kidney cancer.

This chain's CDR3 is CATSRVGRGKTYEQYF. The CDR3 region has the DNA TGTGCCACCAGCAGAGTCGGGCGGGGGAAGACCTACGAGCAGTACTTC. J is TRBJ2-7 and V is TRBV15, with 7 bases fitting TRBD2. The CDR3 is made up of 16 amino acids. Germline V gene lookup returns CDR1 LNHNV and CDR2 YYDKDF (reference sequence). V lost 1 base to trimming and J lost 2 bases; unmatched junction nucleotides: 8. Using reference TRBV15 and TRBJ2-7 for the parts outside the CDR3, the full variable domain is DAMVIQNPRYQVTQFGKPVTLSCSQTLNHNVMYWYQQKSSQAPKLLFHYYDKDFNNEADTPDNFQSRRPNTSFCFLDIRSPGLGDTAMYLCATSRVGRGKTYEQYFGPGTRLTVT.

The V gene is TRBV2, the J gene TRBJ2-7; TRBD2 matches at 7 bases. Looked up from germline, CDR1 is SNHLY and CDR2 is FYNNEI. The CDR3 extends over 13 amino acids. With 6 bases clipped from V and 12 bases from J, the junction kept 14 bases outside the gene matches. CDR3 sequence: CASSLSLAARGYF. The CDR3 coding sequence is TGTGCCAGCAGCCTCTCCCTAGCGGCCCGGGGGTACTTC.

V is TRBV28 and J is TRBJ1-2; TRBD1 matches at 10 bases. V was pared by 8 bases and J by 8 bases, with 5 bases of the junction left unmatched. The CDR3 spans 12 residues. The V gene's germline CDR1 is MDHEN and CDR2 SYDVKM. CDR3 region: CASGQGVRGYTF. The CDR3 coding sequence is TGTGCCAGCGGACAGGGGGTGAGGGGCTACACCTTC.

This clone occurred once. Relative to the germline gene, one junction end is altered; a read error may explain this. V and J are TRBV10-1 and TRBJ2-1; 8 nucleotides align to TRBD2. The CDR3 length is 12 residues. Germline lookup yields CDR1 WNHNN and CDR2 SYGVQD (reference sequence). The CDR3, as DNA: TGCGCCAGCCCACTTGTGCAGCGGGAGAGGGTCTTC. It encodes CASPLVQRERVF.

The chain employs TRBV11-3 and TRBJ2-7; 7 bases align to TRBD2. The CDR3 contains 15 residues. V shed 1 base, J shed 3 bases, and the junction held 6 bases outside the gene matches. Germline V gene sequence: CDR1 SGHNT, CDR2 YENEEA. CDR3 amino acids: CASSLAGGLDYEQYF. The DNA for the CDR3 is TGTGCCAGCAGCTTAGCCGGCGGACTAGACTACGAGCAGTACTTC.

The CDR3 nucleotides read TGCGCCAGCAGCCAAGGGCCGGGTGAGCAGTACTTC. Translated, it gives CASSQGPGEQYF. The chain has TRBV4-3 and TRBJ2-7; D not certain. V was pared by 1 base and J by 7 bases, with 8 bases between. Germline loops: CDR1 LGHNA, CDR2 YSLEER. The CDR3 contains 12 residues.

This rearrangement joins TRBV4-2 to TRBJ2-2, with 7 bases identical to TRBD2. The V segment lost 3 bases and the J segment 1 base; nucleotides outside the gene matches: 2. Germline CDR1 is LGHNA and CDR2 is YNFKEQ. This CDR3 is 15 amino acids long. The CDR3 protein is CASSQSSGNTGELFF. The CDR3 nucleotides are TGTGCCAGCAGCCAGTCTAGCGGGAACACCGGGGAGCTGTTTTTT.

The chain is built from TRBV5-1 and TRBJ2-3; D perhaps matches TRBD1 (6 bases). Germline V gene lookup returns CDR1 SGHRS and CDR2 YFSETQ. The V and J ends lost 4 bases and 3 bases respectively, with 18 bases between them. There are 16 residues in the CDR3. CDR3 bases: TGCGCCAGCAGCCGGACCCTGACAGGTAGTACAGATACGCAGTATTTT. Translation gives CASSRTLTGSTDTQYF.

The sample holds a few counts of this clone. The chain carries TRBV27 and TRBJ2-7; D remains ambiguous. CDR1 and CDR2 from the germline V gene are MNHEY and SMNVEV (reference sequence). The CDR3 covers 14 residues. The V and J ends lost 3 bases and 2 bases respectively, with 11 bases between them. CDR3 nucleotides: TGTGCCAGCAGTTTCCGCAAAACCCCCTACGAGCAGTACTTC. Protein product: CASSFRKTPYEQYF.

V is TRBV7-2 and J is TRBJ2-7; D not certain. This CDR3 contains 14 residues. Per the germline V gene, CDR1 is SGHTA and CDR2 is FQGNSA. The ends were cut back, 3 bases at V and 4 bases at J, with 13 bases in the middle. The CDR3 sequence: CASSFQLVGYEQYF. The CDR3 nucleotides are TGTGCCAGCAGCTTTCAACTTGTGGGTTACGAGCAGTACTTC.

The V gene is TRBV7-9, the J gene TRBJ2-4; possible D gene TRBD2, 5 bases. The CDR3 sequence is 17 residues long. Trimming removed 5 bases at V and 0 bases at J, with 17 bases between. Germline lookup yields CDR1 SEHNR and CDR2 FQNEAQ (reference sequence). The CDR3 sequence is CASSPLRVGRAKNIQYF. The CDR3 DNA is TGTGCCAGCAGCCCCCTCCGAGTGGGGAGAGCCAAAAACATTCAGTACTTC.

This clone has only a few counts. The chain is built from TRBV7-2 and TRBJ1-1; perhaps TRBD1 as D (5 bases). Germline loops: CDR1 SGHTA, CDR2 FQGNSA. V was clipped by 1 base and J by 10 bases, with 13 bases between them. The CDR3 is made up of 13 amino acids. The CDR3 region has the DNA TGTGCCAGCAGCTTAGTCTGGCAGGGAGGAGCTTTCTTT. Protein: CASSLVWQGGAFF.

V is TRBV15 and J is TRBJ1-2; 7 positions match TRBD1. The CDR3 runs to 12 residues. CDR1 is LNHNV and CDR2 is YYDKDF in the germline V gene (reference sequence). The ends lost 5 bases at V and 14 bases at J; junction bases unmatched: 11. The CDR3 loop is CATSPRQGEETF. Here the CDR3 DNA reads TGTGCCACCAGCCCTCGACAGGGAGAAGAAACCTTC.

In this sample, this clone turned up once. The V gene is TRBV5-1, the J gene TRBJ2-1; 9 bases map to TRBD1. The CDR3 totals 15 residues. Germline V gene sequence: CDR1 SGHRS, CDR2 YFSETQ. With V trimmed by 3 bases and J by 8 bases, 9 bases remained unmatched. The CDR3 here is CASSSRTGGRDEQFF. CDR3 sequence (DNA): TGCGCCAGCAGCTCCCGCACAGGGGGCCGGGATGAGCAGTTCTTC.

The gene calls are TRBV28 and TRBJ2-7, with D tentatively TRBD1 (5 bases). Germline V gives CDR1 MDHEN, CDR2 SYDVKM. There are 11 residues in the CDR3. V lost 4 bases and J lost 7, with 8 bases in between. The CDR3 sequence: CASSSRGEQYF. The CDR3 DNA reads as TGTGCCAGCAGTTCTAGGGGTGAGCAGTACTTC.

The chain uses TRBV7-3 and TRBJ2-5; TRBD1 agrees at 10 bases. The CDR3 has 15 residues. Germline CDR1 SGHTA, CDR2 FQGTGA. V was pared by 5 bases and J by 1 base, with 4 bases of the junction left unmatched. CDR3 region: CASSGDRGFQETQYF. As DNA, the CDR3 is TGTGCCAGCAGCGGGGACAGGGGTTTCCAAGAGACCCAGTACTTC.

The rearrangement uses TRBV7-9 and TRBJ2-7; TRBD1 matches 9 bases. CDR1 SEHNR and CDR2 FQNEAQ come from the germline V gene (reference sequence). This CDR3 has 16 residues. The trim removed 4 bases at V and 3 bases at J, leaving 10 bases unmatched. The DNA for the CDR3 is TGTGCCAGCAGCTCCGGGACAGGGCAACATTTCTACGAGCAGTACTTC. Encoded protein: CASSSGTGQHFYEQYF.

The CDR3 DNA reads as TGTGCCAGTAGTATAGCCGGCACAAGGTGGACCCAGTACTTC. Translation: CASSIAGTRWTQYF. The chain is built from TRBV19 and TRBJ2-5; D unresolved. V lost 1 base and J 7 bases, leaving 13 bases between the germline ends. This CDR3 has 14 amino acids. In germline, CDR1 is LNHDA, CDR2 SQIVND (reference sequence). Supplemented by reference TRBV19 and TRBJ2-5, the full variable domain reads DGGITQSPKYLFRKEGQNVTLSCEQNLNHDAMYWYRQDPGQGLRLIYYSQIVNDFQKGDIAEGYSVSREKKESFPLTVTSAQKNPTAFYLCASSIAGTRWTQYFGPGTRLLVL.

This clone was recorded once. V usage is TRBV5-5 and J usage is TRBJ1-5, with D uncertain. Trimming took off 3 bases at V and 6 bases at J, with 13 bases between the two ends. CDR3 length: 14 amino acids. The V gene's germline CDR1 is SGHKS and CDR2 YYEKEE (reference sequence). CDR3 DNA: TGTGCCAGCAGCTCCGGTCTTCCCAGTCAGCCCCAGCATTTT. It is translated as CASSSGLPSQPQHF. Supplemented by reference TRBV5-5 and TRBJ1-5, the full variable domain reads DAGVTQSPTHLIKTRGQQVTLRCSPISGHKSVSWYQQVLGQGPQFIFQYYEKEERGRGNFPDRFSARQFPNYSSELNVNALLLGDSALYLCASSSGLPSQPQHFGDGTRLSIL.

The J gene is TRBJ2-3, the V gene TRBV6-4; D might be TRBD1 or TRBD2, each matching 5 bases. The V and J ends lost 2 bases and 5 bases respectively, with 5 bases between them. The CDR3 consists of 12 residues. CDR1 MRHNA and CDR2 SNTAGT come from the germline V gene. The CDR3 DNA follows: TGTGCCAGCAGTGACGGGGGAGATACGCAGTATTTT. Protein product: CASSDGGDTQYF.

The genes are TRBV6-5 and TRBJ1-2, with 8 positions matching TRBD1. J was trimmed by 8 bases and V by 0 bases; bases with no gene match: 2. The CDR3 covers 13 residues. CDR1 and CDR2 from the germline V gene are MNHEY and SVGAGI. This CDR3 reads CASSYSDRGGYTF. Written as DNA, the CDR3 is TGTGCCAGCAGTTACTCTGACAGGGGCGGCTACACCTTC.

This clone was counted a single time. The chain recombines TRBV7-3 with TRBJ2-3; D uncertain. This CDR3 contains 15 residues. V lost 2 bases and J 0 bases, leaving 9 bases between the germline ends. CDR1 SGHTA and CDR2 FQGTGA come from the germline V gene. CDR3 loop: CASSLGFSSTDTQYF. CDR3 sequence (DNA): TGTGCCAGCAGCTTAGGATTTTCTAGCACAGATACGCAGTATTTT.

This clone was recorded once. This rearrangement joins TRBV9 to TRBJ2-2; D remains unclear. The V end lost 0 bases, the J end lost 4 bases, and 7 bases lay between the germline ends. The germline V gene has CDR1 SGDLS and CDR2 YYNGEE. The CDR3 has 14 residues. CDR3: CASSVVESTGELFF. The CDR3 nucleotides read TGTGCCAGCAGCGTAGTGGAGAGCACCGGGGAGCTGTTTTTT.